This T cell receptor (beta chain) was found in a study of T cells in tuberculosis. CDR1 and CDR2 from the germline V gene are MNHEY and SVGAGI. V lost 8 bases to trimming and J lost 9 bases; unmatched junction nucleotides: 11. The length of the CDR3 is 15 residues. The sample's time point: new active TB diagnosis, blood taken before or within 7 days of starting treatment. TCRdb keeps only in-frame clones here, not all; method: immunoSEQ multiplex PCR. The data hold roughly 34,000 clones, with approximately 94% observed a single time. Points on this clone: Its antigen is not identified.

The study, taken as a whole, reports: Classification accuracy was about 85% (AUROC roughly 0.9) with the GMM-specific repertoire.

The chain joins TRBV6-5 to TRBJ2-3; 13 positions agree with TRBD2. The clonotype originates from an adult with tuberculosis. The material sequenced was PBMCs, taken at tuberculosis diagnosis. CDR3 DNA sequence: TGTGCCAGCCAGCCGGGACTAGCGGGGTGGGGCACGCAGTATTTT. This gives the protein CASQPGLAGWGTQYF.